Shown below are 2 T cell receptor beta chains from a single sample sequenced in a study of T cell responses to AZD1222 COVID-19 vaccine. Clones were sequenced by immunoSEQ multiplex PCR, and TCRdb holds only the in-frame ones, with some missing. The sample records approximately 190,000 clones, 80% to 90% being singletons. This material consisted of peripheral blood, taken on day 0 of MenACWY control vaccination. These receptors all come from an adult in good health.

V is TRBV7-9 and J is TRBJ2-5; tentatively, D is TRBD2 (6 bases). Trimming removed 5 bases at V and 4 bases at J, with 17 bases between. From germline, CDR1 is SEHNR and CDR2 FQNEAQ (reference sequence). The CDR3 contains 15 residues. DNA of the CDR3: TGTGCCAGCAGCCCGTCTTCTAGCGTATTAGAGACCCAGTACTTC. It is translated as CASSPSSSVLETQYF.

The genes are TRBV7-9 and TRBJ1-6; D is unresolved. CDR1 is SEHNR, CDR2 FQNEAQ, per germline (reference sequence). There are 14 residues in the CDR3. The germline V and J ends were trimmed by 1 base and 4 bases, with 5 bases remaining between them. The CDR3 DNA follows: TGTGCCAGCAGCTTAGGGGATTATAATTCACCCCTCCACTTT. Translating gives CASSLGDYNSPLHF.